One sample yielded the 22 T cell receptor beta chains listed below, sequenced in a study of blood T cell repertoires in COVID-19. Here immunoSEQ multiplex PCR was the method, and the copy in TCRdb shows in-frame clones only, minus some. Of about 230,000 clones listed, roughly 83% were seen once; the top ten hold approximately 2.6%. The sequencing input was peripheral blood. These receptors all stem from a woman between 65 and 79 years old with active or convalescent COVID-19.

As regards this clone: This sample also contains other DNA sequences that code for the same CDR3. The genes are TRBV5-1 and TRBJ2-7; D is possibly TRBD1 (7 bases). The V end was cut by 0 bases, the J end by 6 bases, with 10 bases between. The CDR3 spans 13 residues. CDR1 and CDR2 (germline): SGHRS, YFSETQ. The CDR3 DNA reads TGCGCCAGCAGCTTGGGGCAGGGGGGCGAGCAGTACTTC. Translation gives CASSLGQGGEQYF.

A single count supports this clone. J is TRBJ2-1 and V is TRBV3-1 (or the pseudogene TRBV3-2); the D gene is possibly TRBD2 (6 bases). Germline loops: CDR1 LGHDT, CDR2 YNNKEL (reference sequence). CDR3 length: 16 amino acids. Trimming removed 1 base at V and 0 bases at J, with 10 bases between. The CDR3 coding sequence is TGTGCCAGCAGCCAAGGGGCCGGGAGCTCCTACAATGAGCAGTTCTTC. It is translated as CASSQGAGSSYNEQFF.

The chain uses TRBV4-2 and TRBJ2-1, with a possible D match to TRBD2 (6 bases). The V end was cut by 4 bases, the J end by 7 bases, with 14 bases between. The germline CDR1 and CDR2 sequences are LGHNA and YNFKEQ. This CDR3 has 14 amino acids. CDR3 residues: CASSPEGTLNEQFF. The CDR3 DNA reads TGTGCCAGCAGCCCAGAGGGGACTCTGAATGAGCAGTTCTTC.

The chain is built from TRBV18 and TRBJ2-1, with 10 positions matching TRBD2. The germline V gene encodes CDR1 KGHSH and CDR2 LQKENI. Germline trimming cut 6 bases from V and 8 bases from J; bases unmatched to any gene: 7. The CDR3 totals 14 residues. The CDR3 sequence: CASSGTSVGDEQFF. The CDR3 nucleotides read TGTGCCAGCTCCGGGACTAGCGTAGGGGATGAGCAGTTCTTC.

V is TRBV2 and J is TRBJ1-2; possibly TRBD1 for D (6 bases). Germline CDR1 and CDR2: SNHLY and FYNNEI. Trimming took 6 bases from V and 4 from J, leaving 18 bases between them. The CDR3 contains 15 residues. CDR3 amino acids: CASRPAPGVVYGYTF. Written as DNA, the CDR3 is TGTGCCAGCAGGCCGGCCCCAGGGGTAGTCTATGGCTACACCTTC.

This clone was seen only a few times. The rearrangement joins TRBV30 to TRBJ1-1; D not resolved. Germline assignment: CDR1 GTSNPN and CDR2 SVGIG (reference sequence). The germline V and J ends were trimmed by 0 bases and 7 bases, with 12 bases remaining between them. The CDR3 totals 13 residues. The CDR3 nucleotides are TGTGCCTGGAGTGTAGGCGGTGGACTTGAAGCTTTCTTT. Amino acid sequence: CAWSVGGGLEAFF.

The gene calls are TRBV30 and TRBJ1-4, with TRBD1 as a possible D gene (6 bases). CDR3 length: 15 residues. Trimming removed 4 bases from V and 3 bases from J, with 15 bases in between. CDR1 is GTSNPN, CDR2 SVGIG, per germline (reference sequence). CDR3 in amino acids: CAWTNPRGANEKLFF. CDR3 DNA sequence: TGTGCCTGGACCAACCCCAGGGGCGCTAATGAAAAACTGTTTTTT.

The chain couples TRBV15 to TRBJ2-2, with TRBD1 matching over 8 bases. Germline CDR1 is LNHNV and CDR2 is YYDKDF (reference sequence). This CDR3 has 16 residues. V gave up 5 bases and J gave up 1 base; unmatched junction bases: 6. The CDR3 DNA sequence: TGTGCCACCAGCCGACGACAGGGGTGGAACACCGGGGAGCTGTTTTTT. Protein sequence: CATSRRQGWNTGELFF.

The genes are TRBV4-3 and TRBJ2-3; 9 nucleotides align to TRBD2. The CDR3 has 15 amino acids. Germline CDR1 is LGHNA and CDR2 is YSLEER. The V and J ends lost 2 bases and 3 bases, in that order; junction bases with no gene match: 3. The CDR3 region is CASSQSLAGTDTQYF. In DNA, the CDR3 is TGCGCCAGCAGCCAATCGCTAGCGGGGACAGATACGCAGTATTTT.

The chain couples TRBV23-1 to TRBJ2-5, with 11 positions matching TRBD2. TRBV23-1 counts as an open reading frame of uncertain function. J lost 4 bases, V lost 4 bases, and 14 bases had no gene match. CDR3 length: 18 residues. The CDR3 DNA follows: TGCGCCAGCAGTCCACTCCTGAAACTAGCGGGGGAGGGAGAGACCCAGTACTTC. Translating it yields CASSPLLKLAGEGETQYF.

This rearrangement joins TRBV3-1 (or the pseudogene TRBV3-2) to TRBJ1-2; D gene ambiguous. V lost 1 base and J lost 5, with 5 bases in between. The CDR3 runs 12 residues. Germline values: CDR1 LGHDT, CDR2 YNNKEL (reference sequence). CDR3 residues: CASSQVPYGYTF. As DNA, the CDR3 is TGTGCCAGCAGCCAAGTCCCTTATGGCTACACCTTC.

The rearrangement uses TRBV4-3 and TRBJ2-5, with 13 bases that match TRBD2. CDR3 size: 19 residues. V lost 1 base to trimming and J lost 5 bases; unmatched junction nucleotides: 13. Germline CDR1 is LGHNA and CDR2 is YSLEER. CDR3 DNA: TGCGCCAGCAGCCAAGGGCAATCGGGACTAGCGGGGTACGCGGAGACCCAGTACTTC. Protein sequence: CASSQGQSGLAGYAETQYF.

The chain uses TRBV27 and TRBJ1-6; D remains ambiguous. Trimming took off 6 bases at V and 10 bases at J, with 16 bases between the two ends. CDR1 is MNHEY, CDR2 SMNVEV, per germline (reference sequence). This CDR3 has 14 amino acids. CDR3: CASSPRRGGSPLHF. As DNA, the CDR3 is TGTGCCAGCAGCCCGCGCCGGGGAGGGTCACCCCTCCACTTT.

The chain links TRBV6-6 to TRBJ1-2; TRBD1 agrees at 10 bases. From germline, CDR1 is MNHNY and CDR2 SVGAGI (reference sequence). Losses at the gene ends were 5 bases for V and 8 bases for J; bases not matched to a gene: 8. This CDR3 contains 14 residues. CDR3 sequence (DNA): TGTGCCAGCAGTACGACAGGGGGCGCGGACGGCTACACCTTC. Its protein product is CASSTTGGADGYTF.

The chain combines TRBV19 with TRBJ2-1; D remains ambiguous. The germline gives CDR1 LNHDA, CDR2 SQIVND (reference sequence). The CDR3 spans 14 residues. The V and J ends lost 3 bases and 0 bases respectively, with 6 bases between them. CDR3 in amino acids: CASSISYSYNEQFF. The CDR3 coding sequence is TGTGCCAGTAGTATCTCCTACTCCTACAATGAGCAGTTCTTC.

CDR3 sequence reads: CATSRDPGGLDEQYF. CDR3 bases: TGTGCCACCAGCAGAGATCCAGGGGGCCTCGACGAGCAGTACTTC. V is TRBV15 and J is TRBJ2-7, with 8 bases matching TRBD1. The CDR3 length is 15 residues. V lost 0 bases, J lost 5 bases, and 6 bases stayed unmatched. CDR1 is LNHNV and CDR2 is YYDKDF in the germline V gene (reference sequence).

The V gene is TRBV28, the J gene TRBJ2-7, with D possibly matching TRBD2 (6 bases). V was pared by 1 base and J by 2 bases, with 9 bases between. Germline CDR1 is MDHEN and CDR2 is SYDVKM. The CDR3 runs to 14 residues. The DNA of the CDR3 is TGTGCCAGCAGTTTATTTGGGGGGACCTACGAGCAGTACTTC. Protein product: CASSLFGGTYEQYF.

The chain carries TRBV4-1 and TRBJ1-5; 10 bases match TRBD1. The V and J ends lost 1 base and 2 bases, in that order; junction bases with no gene match: 14. Germline CDR1 MGHRA, CDR2 YSYEKL. This CDR3 spans 20 amino acids. CDR3 region: CASSQGRATGGRWGNQPQHF. DNA of the CDR3: TGCGCCAGCAGCCAAGGGCGTGCGACAGGGGGCAGATGGGGCAATCAGCCCCAGCATTTT.

The rearrangement links TRBV5-4 to TRBJ2-7; 8 bases line up with TRBD1. V shed 5 bases and J 2 bases; nucleotides not matched to a gene: 9. This CDR3 has 15 amino acids. Looked up from germline, CDR1 is SGHNT and CDR2 is YYREEE (reference sequence). The CDR3 DNA reads TGTGCCAGCAGTTCAGGACAGGGCACGACCTACGAGCAGTACTTC. As protein: CASSSGQGTTYEQYF.

The chain joins TRBV7-2 to TRBJ2-1; D not resolved. CDR1 and CDR2 (germline): SGHTA, FQGNSA. V was trimmed by 2 bases and J by 9 bases, leaving 5 bases between them. The CDR3 extends over 11 amino acids. The CDR3 region has the DNA TGTGCCAGCAGCTTAAGAGGTGAGCAGTTCTTC. Encoded protein: CASSLRGEQFF.

The chain uses TRBV28 and TRBJ2-7; perhaps TRBD2 as D (6 bases). The germline V gene has CDR1 MDHEN and CDR2 SYDVKM. V was clipped by 3 bases and J by 7 bases, with 13 bases between them. The length of the CDR3 is 13 residues. CDR3 loop: CASSLSSSGEQYF. The CDR3 DNA reads TGTGCCAGCAGTTTGAGTAGTAGCGGTGAGCAGTACTTC.

At least ten counts were recorded for this clone. Other nucleotide sequences in the sample specify the same CDR3. The chain uses TRBV6-5 and TRBJ1-2, with D possibly matching TRBD1 (6 bases). The CDR3 has 15 amino acids. The ends were cut back, 0 bases at V and 0 bases at J, with 8 bases in the middle. CDR1 and CDR2 (germline): MNHEY, SVGAGI. The CDR3 sequence: CASSYSTGANYGYTF. The CDR3 bases are TGTGCCAGCAGTTACTCGACAGGAGCTAACTATGGCTACACCTTC.